Only one count was recorded for the clone carrying this T cell receptor beta chain. The data were taken from a study of blood T cell repertoires in COVID-19. Whole-study context: Spain, Italy and the United States supplied samples that represented acute and convalescent COVID-19. The analysed material was cDNA or gDNA that came from T cells, B-cell-depleted T cells, or PBMCs.

Under the authors' procedure: Researchers report that nucleated cell counts were estimated from reference gene primer amplification. Data came from immunoSEQ multiplex PCR; TCRdb stores just in-frame clones and leaves some out. That table furnishes V, J and clone size, whereas the DNA furnished D and trimming. The repertoire holds 250,000 to 350,000 clones, with approximately 90% as singletons. Germline V CDR1 and CDR2: MNHEY, SVGEGT. V lost 2 bases and J 4 bases, leaving 5 bases between the germline ends. The CDR3 covers 12 residues. This chain connects TRBV6-2 or TRBV6-3 to TRBJ1-2; D gene ambiguous. The sequence was obtained from a woman aged 55-69 years with acute or convalescent COVID-19. Input material: peripheral blood. CDR3 sequence reads: CASSYGSYGYTF. CDR3 nucleotide sequence: TGTGCCAGCAGTTACGGCAGCTATGGCTACACCTTC.